This T cell receptor beta chain was identified in a study of response to subunit inactivated influenza vaccine. Regarding the study as a whole: The study's authors posited that every seasonal influenza vaccination enlists few new T cells.

TCRdb re-called the RT-PCR reads with MiXCR, one entry per CDR3 protein. In the table there are some 500,000 distinct CDR3 sequences, 10% to 15% of which are singletons. This clonotype was picked up many times. Its antigen is as yet unknown. The CDR3 is made up of 15 amino acids. Trimming removed 3 bases from V and 7 bases from J; junction bases left unmatched: 12. The gene calls are TRBV12-3 or TRBV12-4 and TRBJ2-7, with 7 bases aligning to TRBD2. This receptor was obtained from a man aged 50-59 years who received an inactivated influenza vaccine. Material: PBMCs from blood, obtained roughly 47 days after vaccination. The CDR3, as DNA: TGTGCCAGCAGTTTTATAACCGGGCGAGCGGGAGAGCAGTACTTC. This sequence encodes CASSFITGRAGEQYF.